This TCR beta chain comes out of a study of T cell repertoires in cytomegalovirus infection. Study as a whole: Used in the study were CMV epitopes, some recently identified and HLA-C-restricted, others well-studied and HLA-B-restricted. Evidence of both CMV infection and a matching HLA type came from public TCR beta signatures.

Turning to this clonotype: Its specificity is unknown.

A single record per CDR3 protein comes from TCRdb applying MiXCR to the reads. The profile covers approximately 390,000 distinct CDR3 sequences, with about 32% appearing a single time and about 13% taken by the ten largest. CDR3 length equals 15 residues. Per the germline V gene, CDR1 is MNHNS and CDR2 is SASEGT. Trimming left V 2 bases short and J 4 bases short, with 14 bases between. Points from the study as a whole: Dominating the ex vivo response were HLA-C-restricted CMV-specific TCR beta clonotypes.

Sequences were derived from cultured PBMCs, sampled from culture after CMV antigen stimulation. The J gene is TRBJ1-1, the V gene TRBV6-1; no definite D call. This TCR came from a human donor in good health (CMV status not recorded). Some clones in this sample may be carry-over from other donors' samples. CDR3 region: CASSETGRGTTEAFF. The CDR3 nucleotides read TGTGCCAGCAGTGAAACCGGGCGGGGTACCACTGAAGCTTTCTTT.